The 31 T cell receptor beta chains presented below share a single source sample, sequenced in a study of T cell repertoires in cytomegalovirus infection. TCRdb re-derived calls from the reads in MiXCR, one entry per CDR3 protein. The table has 800,000 to 950,000 distinct CDR3 sequences, approximately 30% seen once. Antigen specificity for these receptors is unknown. Specimen: cultured CD8+ T cells from PBMCs, collected from culture after CMV antigen stimulation. The receptor source for this set is a human donor in good health (CMV status not recorded). Some clones in this sample may be carry-over from other donors' samples.

This clonotype was recorded only once. The chain uses TRBV5-6 and TRBJ1-5; TRBD1 matches at 7 bases. The trim removed 4 bases at V and 5 bases at J, leaving 9 bases unmatched. Germline CDR1 and CDR2: SGHDT and YYEEEE. The CDR3 is made up of 15 amino acids. This CDR3 is CASSRVGDRYQPQHF. The CDR3 bases are TGTGCCAGCAGCAGGGTTGGGGACAGATATCAGCCCCAGCATTTT.

The sample holds a few counts of this clonotype. The chain uses TRBV7-6 and TRBJ2-3; 7 nucleotides line up with TRBD2. Unmatched junction bases numbered 8, after V lost 2 bases and J lost 0 bases. Germline CDR1 is SGHVS and CDR2 is FNYEAQ. The CDR3 length is 17 residues. In DNA form, the CDR3 reads TGTGCCAGCAGCTTAATCCCGCTAGCGGTTAGCACAGATACGCAGTATTTT. Translated: CASSLIPLAVSTDTQYF.

The V and J genes are TRBV5-5 and TRBJ1-4, with a tentative D call TRBD1 (5 bases). The CDR3 is 11 amino acids. Trimming left V 2 bases short and J 12 bases short, with 8 bases between. Germline V gives CDR1 SGHKS, CDR2 YYEKEE (reference sequence). The CDR3 bases are TGTGCCAGCAGCTTCGGACACGAACTGTTTTTT. Protein: CASSFGHELFF.

This clonotype was observed a handful of times. The chain joins TRBV29-1 to TRBJ2-1; D gene unclear. This CDR3 comprises 13 residues. Germline lookup yields CDR1 SQVTM and CDR2 ANQGSEA. V lost 5 bases and J 5 bases, leaving 13 bases between the germline ends. CDR3 coding DNA: TGCAGCGTTTTCACCGGGTCGCACAATGAGCAGTTCTTC. Residues: CSVFTGSHNEQFF.

This chain uses TRBV2 with TRBJ1-1; D unclear. This CDR3 is 17 amino acids long. Germline CDR1 reads SNHLY; CDR2 reads FYNNEI. V lost 3 bases, J lost 0 bases, and 17 bases lay in between. The chain's CDR3 is CASSDLVVGQVNTEAFF. CDR3 coding DNA: TGTGCCAGCAGTGATCTGGTAGTAGGCCAGGTGAACACTGAAGCTTTCTTT.

Comments on this clonotype: A read error is possible here, since a much larger clone lies one base away. The rearrangement links TRBV7-6 to TRBJ2-1; 7 nucleotides line up with TRBD1. Germline-derived CDR1 and CDR2 are SGHVS and FNYEAQ. The CDR3 is made up of 17 amino acids. V shed 3 bases, J shed 4 bases, and the junction held 12 bases outside the gene matches. DNA of the CDR3: TGTGCCAGCAGCTTGATTGTCGAGGGACAGTCTTACAATGAGCAGTTCTTC. Translated, it gives CASSLIVEGQSYNEQFF.

The rearrangement uses TRBV20-1 and TRBJ2-1; 8 nucleotides agree with TRBD2. Germline CDR1 and CDR2: DFQATT and SNEGSKA (reference sequence). V shed 0 bases and J 7 bases; nucleotides not matched to a gene: 8. The CDR3 runs 15 residues. The DNA of the CDR3 is TGCAGTGCTAGAGATCCGCGGGGGGCGGGAAATGAGCAGTTCTTC. It encodes CSARDPRGAGNEQFF.

This chain uses TRBV11-2 with TRBJ1-3; TRBD1 is a possible D gene (5 bases). CDR3 length: 16 amino acids. The V end lost 5 bases, the J end lost 0 bases, and 14 bases lay between the germline ends. The germline CDR1 and CDR2 sequences are SGHAT and FQNNGV. As DNA, the CDR3 is TGTGCCAGCAGCCCGCGACAGTTTCCCTCTGGAAACACCATATATTTT. Residues: CASSPRQFPSGNTIYF. Full variable domain (rest looked up from reference TRBV11-2 and TRBJ1-3): EAGVAQSPRYKIIEKRQSVAFWCNPISGHATLYWYQQILGQGPKLLIQFQNNGVVDDSQLPKDRFSAERLKGVDSTLKIQPAKLEDSAVYLCASSPRQFPSGNTIYFGEGSWLTVV.

This clonotype was seen a few times. The chain links TRBV7-9 to TRBJ2-1, with 12 nucleotides matching TRBD1. The CDR3 sequence is 16 residues long. The trim removed 5 bases at V and 8 bases at J, leaving 10 bases unmatched. Germline CDR1 SEHNR, CDR2 FQNEAQ (reference sequence). This CDR3 reads CASSLRRDRGRDEQFF. The CDR3 DNA is TGTGCCAGCAGCCTCCGCCGGGACAGGGGGCGAGATGAGCAGTTCTTC.

V and J are TRBV12-3 or TRBV12-4 and TRBJ2-2, with 8 bases fitting TRBD1. V lost 3 bases to trimming and J lost 2 bases; unmatched junction nucleotides: 5. The CDR3 has 16 residues. CDR3 sequence reads: CASSFGTGLNTGELFF. In DNA, the CDR3 is TGTGCCAGCAGTTTTGGGACAGGCTTAAACACCGGGGAGCTGTTTTTT.

This clonotype occurred a few times. V and J are TRBV6-6 and TRBJ1-2, with TRBD1 matching 7 bases. Trimming cost V 6 bases and J 4 bases; bases outside gene matches: 11. Germline assignment: CDR1 MNHNY and CDR2 SVGAGI (reference sequence). This CDR3 has 15 amino acids. The CDR3: CASSSSRDSFYGYTF. CDR3 DNA: TGTGCCAGCAGCTCCTCCCGGGACAGCTTCTATGGCTACACCTTC.

This chain links TRBV5-4 with TRBJ2-5, with D possibly matching TRBD2 (6 bases). This CDR3 has 16 amino acids. V lost 4 bases to trimming and J lost 3 bases, with 19 bases between them. Germline-derived CDR1 and CDR2 are SGHNT and YYREEE (reference sequence). CDR3 DNA sequence: TGTGCCAGCAGCCTAATTCCTAGCGACCGAGAAGAGACCCAGTACTTC. Its translation: CASSLIPSDREETQYF.

This clonotype turned up a few times. The chain links TRBV27 to TRBJ1-5; no definite D call. Germline V gene lookup returns CDR1 MNHEY and CDR2 SMNVEV (reference sequence). The germline V and J ends were trimmed by 0 bases and 5 bases, with 14 bases remaining between them. The CDR3 spans 16 residues. CDR3 bases: TGTGCCAGCAGTTTATCGATTCGGAGACCCGATCAGCCCCAGCATTTT. As protein: CASSLSIRRPDQPQHF.

There are a few counts of this clonotype. V is TRBV6-2 or TRBV6-3 and J is TRBJ1-2; D not certain. Per the germline V gene, CDR1 is MNHEY and CDR2 is SVGEGT. With 7 bases removed from V and 7 bases from J, the gap between germline ends came to 13 bases. The CDR3 is 12 amino acids. CDR3 in DNA: TGTGCCAGCACCTCCCAAAGAAGTGGCTACACCTTC. It codes for CASTSQRSGYTF.

The chain links TRBV4-2 to TRBJ2-7, with 10 bases fitting TRBD2. Germline CDR1 and CDR2: LGHNA and YNFKEQ. This CDR3 contains 14 residues. After removal of 4 bases from V and 6 bases from J, the junction contained 6 bases not matched to a gene. CDR3 loop: CASSPGAGGPEQYF. For the CDR3, the DNA is TGTGCCAGCAGCCCCGGAGCGGGGGGGCCCGAGCAGTACTTC.

This clonotype has ten or more counts. This chain uses TRBV7-2 with TRBJ2-7; 9 bases line up with TRBD1. The germline V gene encodes CDR1 SGHTA and CDR2 FQGNSA. The CDR3 runs 14 residues. V dropped 5 bases and J dropped 2; count of bases not matched to a gene: 4. The CDR3 protein is CASSAGTGTYEQYV. The DNA for the CDR3 is TGTGCCAGCAGCGCCGGGACAGGGACCTACGAGCAGTACGTC.

The V and J genes are TRBV18 and TRBJ1-1; no reliable D call. V lost 5 bases and J 0 bases, leaving 10 bases between the germline ends. Germline assignment: CDR1 KGHSH and CDR2 LQKENI. This CDR3 contains 14 residues. The CDR3 coding sequence is TGTGCCAGCTCAAGCAGGATCATGAACACTGAAGCTTTCTTT. Translated, it gives CASSSRIMNTEAFF. The entire variable domain, with the rest obtained from reference TRBV18 and TRBJ1-1, is as follows: NAGVMQNPRHLVRRRGQEARLRCSPMKGHSHVYWYRQLPEEGLKFMVYLQKENIIDESGMPKERFSAEFPKEGPSILRIQQVVRGDSAAYFCASSSRIMNTEAFFGQGTRLTVV.

Written as DNA, the CDR3 is TGTGCCAGCAGCTCGGAGACAGGGGACCCCTACGAGCAGTACTTC. It yields the protein CASSSETGDPYEQYF. This rearrangement joins TRBV7-9 to TRBJ2-7; the match to TRBD1 covers 8 bases. This CDR3 region has 15 residues. Per germline, CDR1 SEHNR and CDR2 FQNEAQ (reference sequence). V dropped 4 bases and J dropped 2; count of bases not matched to a gene: 7. The full variable domain, with the rest looked up from reference TRBV7-9 and TRBJ2-7, is DTGVSQNPRHKITKRGQNVTFRCDPISEHNRLYWYRQTLGQGPEFLTYFQNEAQLEKSRLLSDRFSAERPKGSFSTLEIQRTEQGDSAMYLCASSSETGDPYEQYFGPGTRLTVT.

Only a few counts were recorded for this clonotype. The chain recombines TRBV11-2 with TRBJ1-1; D not resolved. The CDR3 totals 14 residues. Trimming took off 1 base at V and 4 bases at J, with 10 bases between the two ends. In germline, CDR1 is SGHAT, CDR2 FQNNGV. CDR3 bases: TGTGCCAGCAGCTTAGGGACTGTTATCACTGAAGCTTTCTTT. Amino acid sequence: CASSLGTVITEAFF.

This clonotype was detected many times. This chain joins TRBV7-3 and TRBJ2-3, with D perhaps assigned TRBD1 or TRBD2 (5 bases each). Trimming took 1 base from V and 5 from J, leaving 13 bases between them. Per the germline V gene, CDR1 is SGHTA and CDR2 is FQGTGA. The CDR3 has 15 residues. The CDR3 region is CASSLRGDGGDTQYF. The DNA for the CDR3 is TGTGCCAGCAGCTTAAGAGGGGATGGGGGAGATACGCAGTATTTT.

The chain joins TRBV14 to TRBJ2-1; D not certain. Germline V gene lookup returns CDR1 SGHDN and CDR2 FVKESK. The V end lost 2 bases, the J end lost 4 bases, and 6 bases lay between the germline ends. This CDR3 contains 13 residues. The CDR3 here is CASSQQLYNEQFF. CDR3 in DNA: TGTGCCAGCAGCCAACAGTTATACAATGAGCAGTTCTTC.

This clonotype turned up a few times. The V and J genes are TRBV15 and TRBJ1-1; D is unresolved. Germline CDR1 is LNHNV and CDR2 is YYDKDF (reference sequence). V gave up 2 bases and J gave up 8 bases, with 21 bases separating them. The CDR3 runs to 16 residues. CDR3 nucleotide sequence: TGTGCCACCAGCAGATCCCGATCACAACGCGACCCCGAAGCTTTCTTT. Residues: CATSRSRSQRDPEAFF.

The chain carries TRBV5-6 and TRBJ2-1, with D possibly TRBD2 on 5 matching bases. The CDR3 has 15 amino acids. V lost 1 base and J lost 0, with 8 bases in between. CDR1 and CDR2 from the germline V gene are SGHDT and YYEEEE. In DNA form, the CDR3 reads TGTGCCAGCAGCTTGCGGGGAAACTCCTACAATGAGCAGTTCTTC. It encodes CASSLRGNSYNEQFF.

The V and J genes are TRBV9 and TRBJ2-3; D may be TRBD1 (5 bases). The CDR3 spans 14 residues. V lost 0 bases and J lost 8, with 13 bases in between. The germline V gene has CDR1 SGDLS and CDR2 YYNGEE. The CDR3 loop reads CASSVEGDLGTQYF. The CDR3 bases are TGTGCCAGCAGCGTAGAAGGGGATCTGGGTACGCAGTATTTT.

This clonotype was seen more than once but under ten times. The gene calls are TRBV24-1 and TRBJ1-1; no clear D gene. The CDR3 consists of 13 residues. Germline V CDR1 and CDR2: KGHDR, SFDVKD. The ends were cut back, 9 bases at V and 4 bases at J, with 14 bases in the middle. The CDR3 coding sequence is TGTGCCACCGCCGCCGCGGCGGGCACTGAAGCTTTCTTT. Amino acids: CATAAAAGTEAFF.

This clonotype has just a few counts. The chain recombines TRBV4-1 with TRBJ1-1; maybe TRBD1 (5 bases). The CDR3 spans 16 residues. The germline CDR1 and CDR2 sequences are MGHRA and YSYEKL. The ends were cut back, 1 base at V and 3 bases at J, with 15 bases in the middle. DNA of the CDR3: TGCGCCAGCAGCCAAGTTCGGCCCCAAGGGGACACTGAAGCTTTCTTT. This translates into CASSQVRPQGDTEAFF.

This clonotype turned up a few times. The chain employs TRBV7-3 and TRBJ2-1; D call uncertain. The CDR3 consists of 13 residues. Looked up from germline, CDR1 is SGHTA and CDR2 is FQGTGA. Trimming pared 3 bases from V and 8 bases from J, leaving 11 bases between. CDR3 sequence: CASSFTPLDEQFF. The CDR3 nucleotides are TGTGCCAGCAGCTTTACCCCGTTGGATGAGCAGTTCTTC.

This clonotype appeared many times. CDR3 in amino acids: CASSEGSGANVLTF. The CDR3 bases are TGTGCCAGTAGTGAGGGGAGCGGGGCCAACGTCCTGACTTTC. The chain has TRBV19 and TRBJ2-6; D is possibly TRBD1 or TRBD2 (5 bases each). V lost 5 bases, J lost 4 bases, and 9 bases lay in between. The germline V gene encodes CDR1 LNHDA and CDR2 SQIVND (reference sequence). CDR3 size: 14 residues.

This clonotype showed up many times. The V gene is TRBV7-6, the J gene TRBJ1-1; D is unresolved. Trimming cost V 7 bases and J 1 base, with 10 bases left between them. The CDR3 runs to 13 residues. In germline, CDR1 is SGHVS, CDR2 FNYEAQ. The CDR3 reads CASTFGSNTEAFF. The CDR3, as DNA: TGTGCCAGCACCTTCGGGTCGAACACTGAAGCTTTCTTT.

This clonotype has a handful of counts. The chain is built from TRBV7-9 and TRBJ1-1; 9 bases map to TRBD1. V was pared by 3 bases and J by 3 bases, with 14 bases of the junction left unmatched. Germline-derived CDR1 and CDR2 are SEHNR and FQNEAQ (reference sequence). CDR3 size: 18 residues. As DNA, the CDR3 is TGTGCCAGCAGCTTCACACAGGGGGCGCGGGCTGGAGACACTGAAGCTTTCTTT. Translated: CASSFTQGARAGDTEAFF.

This chain links TRBV6-6 with TRBJ2-1; TRBD2 is a possible D gene (7 bases). The CDR3 covers 15 residues. With 0 bases removed from V and 10 bases from J, the gap between germline ends came to 16 bases. The V gene's germline CDR1 is MNHNY and CDR2 SVGAGI (reference sequence). The CDR3 is CASSYSMGGALEQFF. Written as DNA, the CDR3 is TGTGCCAGCAGTTACTCGATGGGGGGGGCCTTGGAGCAGTTCTTC.